Included here is one T cell receptor (beta chain) sequence, with context. This sample was included in a study of patients and donors after allogeneic stem cell transplantation. The CDR3 consists of 12 residues. V gave up 4 bases and J gave up 2 bases, with 8 bases separating them. Germline V gene data show CDR1 as SQVTM and CDR2 as ANQGSEA. TCRdb fed the RT-PCR reads into MiXCR, producing one record per CDR3 protein. This table has about 110,000 distinct CDR3 sequences, around 35% appearing once. This TCR came from a human donor who was either an allogeneic HSCT recipient or a stem cell or donor lymphocyte infusion donor (not recorded which). It is not recorded whose cells these are; they may come from a transplant donor. V usage is TRBV29-1 and J usage is TRBJ2-5, with D uncertain. The sequenced material came from blood, either unsorted or a sorted T cell fraction (not recorded which). The CDR3 DNA is TGCAGCGTTGCCCGAAGTCAAGAGACCCAGTACTTC. Amino acids: CSVARSQETQYF. The whole variable domain, remainder taken from reference TRBV29-1 and TRBJ2-5, is SAVISQKPSRDICQRGTSLTIQCQVDSQVTMMFWYRQQPGQSLTLIATANQGSEATYESGFVIDKFPISRPNLTFSTLTVSNMSPEDSSIYLCSVARSQETQYFGPGTRLLVL.